This T cell receptor beta chain was retrieved from a study of T-cell reconstitution after alpha-beta-depleted transplantation in children (dated by TCRdb to 2015 to 2016). With respect to the entire study: The study quantitatively tracked T-cell immune reconstitution after TCRalphabeta/CD19-depleted allogeneic hematopoietic cell transplantation in children using TCR repertoire profiling.

CDR1 and CDR2, looked up from the germline V gene (reference sequence), are DFQATT and SNEGSKA. From the cysteine up to the phenylalanine, the CDR3 has a length of 14 residues. Of all the DNA, just the CDR3 is kept, 42 bases in frame from base 1. Here V drops 7 bases and J drops 9 bases, and the junction holds 11 bases not matched to any gene. Libraries came from PCR. Data came from an Illumina HiSeq 2500. TCR library preparation used molecular barcoding, with unique molecular identifiers applied to normalize quantification of the TCRbeta repertoire. The public reads were reprocessed in TCRdb via fastp at Q25 and MiXCR, keeping in-frame beta chains. Every CDR3 protein is listed once, alongside the most common genes and DNA of its rows. The sample table shows about 640,000 distinct CDR3 sequences, and 16% are seen once. The biggest ten clones account for approximately 1% of the sample. This clonotype came up many times. Its binding antigen is unknown. There are no base qualities to consult, and no much larger clone falls within one base.

The clonotype originates from a human donor who donated a stem cell graft to a child with acute myeloid leukemia. This specimen consisted of PBMCs from the stem cell graft donor, obtained from the stem cell graft. This receptor chain uses TRBV20-1 and TRBJ1-6; 8 bases in the middle match TRBD1. The DNA is TGCAGTGTTCCCGGACAGGGCTCAATTTCACCCCTCCACTTT. Its translation reads: CSVPGQGSISPLHF.